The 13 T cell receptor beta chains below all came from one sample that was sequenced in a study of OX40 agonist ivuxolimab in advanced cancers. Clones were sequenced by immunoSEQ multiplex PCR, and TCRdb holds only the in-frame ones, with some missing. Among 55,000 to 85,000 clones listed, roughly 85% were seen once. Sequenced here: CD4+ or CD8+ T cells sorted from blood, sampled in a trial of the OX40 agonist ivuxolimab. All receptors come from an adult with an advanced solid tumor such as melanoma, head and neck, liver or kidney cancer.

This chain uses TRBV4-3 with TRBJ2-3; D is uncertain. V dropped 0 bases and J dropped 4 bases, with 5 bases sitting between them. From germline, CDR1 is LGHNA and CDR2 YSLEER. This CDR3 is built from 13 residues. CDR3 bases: TGCGCCAGCAGCCAAGATGTCGCAGATACGCAGTATTTT. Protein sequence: CASSQDVADTQYF.

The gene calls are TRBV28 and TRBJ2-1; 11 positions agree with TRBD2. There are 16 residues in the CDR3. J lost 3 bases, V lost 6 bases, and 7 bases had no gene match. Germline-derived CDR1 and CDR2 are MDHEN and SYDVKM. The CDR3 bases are TGTGCCAGCAGAACTCCGGGACTAGCGGACTACAATGAGCAGTTCTTC. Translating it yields CASRTPGLADYNEQFF.

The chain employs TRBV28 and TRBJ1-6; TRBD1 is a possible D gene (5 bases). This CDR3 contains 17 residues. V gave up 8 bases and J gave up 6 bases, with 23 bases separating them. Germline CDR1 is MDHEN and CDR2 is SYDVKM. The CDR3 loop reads CASDIPRDRRGNSPLHF. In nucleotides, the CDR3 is TGTGCCAGCGATATCCCGCGGGACCGGAGGGGTAATTCACCCCTCCACTTT.

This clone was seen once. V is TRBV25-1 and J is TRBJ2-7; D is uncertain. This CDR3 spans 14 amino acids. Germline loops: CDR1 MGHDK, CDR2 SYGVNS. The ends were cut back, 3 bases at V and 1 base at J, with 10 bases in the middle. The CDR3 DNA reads TGTGCCAGCAGTGATCCACGGGCATCCTACGAGCAGTACTTC. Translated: CASSDPRASYEQYF.

The CDR3 DNA follows: TGTGCCAGCAGTCAGATATTGGGACGGACGGAGCGGGGGGGTAACACAGATACGCAGTATTTT. It translates to CASSQILGRTERGGNTDTQYF. This chain uses TRBV28 with TRBJ2-3; 10 nucleotides agree with TRBD2. This CDR3 region has 21 residues. Germline CDR1 reads MDHEN; CDR2 reads SYDVKM. The V segment lost 5 bases and the J segment 2 bases; nucleotides outside the gene matches: 22.

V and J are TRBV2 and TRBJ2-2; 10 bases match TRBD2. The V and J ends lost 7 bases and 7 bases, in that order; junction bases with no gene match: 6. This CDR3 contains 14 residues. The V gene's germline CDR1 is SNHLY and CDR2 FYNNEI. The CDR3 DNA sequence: TGTGCCAGCAAGAGCGGGGGGGCCGGCGGGGAGCTGTTTTTT. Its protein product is CASKSGGAGGELFF.

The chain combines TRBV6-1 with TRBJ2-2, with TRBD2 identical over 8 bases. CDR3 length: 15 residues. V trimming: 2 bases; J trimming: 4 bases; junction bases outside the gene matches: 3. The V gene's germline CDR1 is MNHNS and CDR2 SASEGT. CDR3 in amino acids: CASSEMAGGTGELFF. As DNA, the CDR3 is TGTGCCAGCAGTGAAATGGCGGGGGGCACCGGGGAGCTGTTTTTT.

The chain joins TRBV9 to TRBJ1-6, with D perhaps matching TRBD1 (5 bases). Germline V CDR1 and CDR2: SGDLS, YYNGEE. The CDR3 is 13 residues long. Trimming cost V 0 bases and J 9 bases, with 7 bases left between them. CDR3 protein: CASSVEGPSPLHF. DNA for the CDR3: TGTGCCAGCAGCGTAGAGGGACCTTCACCCCTCCACTTT. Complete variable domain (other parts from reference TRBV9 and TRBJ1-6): DSGVTQTPKHLITATGQRVTLRCSPRSGDLSVYWYQQSLDQGLQFLIQYYNGEERAKGNILERFSAQQFPDLHSELNLSSLELGDSALYFCASSVEGPSPLHFGNGTRLTVT.

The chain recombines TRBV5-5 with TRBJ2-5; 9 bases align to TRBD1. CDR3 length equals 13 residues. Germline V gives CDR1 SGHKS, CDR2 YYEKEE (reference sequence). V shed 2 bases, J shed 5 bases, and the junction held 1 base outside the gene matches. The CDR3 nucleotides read TGTGCCAGCAGCTTCGGGACAGGGGAGACCCAGTACTTC. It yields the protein CASSFGTGETQYF.

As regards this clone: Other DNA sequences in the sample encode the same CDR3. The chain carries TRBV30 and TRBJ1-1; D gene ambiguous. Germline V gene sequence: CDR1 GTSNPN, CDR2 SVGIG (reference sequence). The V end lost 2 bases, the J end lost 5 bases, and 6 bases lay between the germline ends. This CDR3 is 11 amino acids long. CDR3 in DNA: TGTGCCTGGAGTCCTCGGACTGAAGCTTTCTTT. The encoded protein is CAWSPRTEAFF.

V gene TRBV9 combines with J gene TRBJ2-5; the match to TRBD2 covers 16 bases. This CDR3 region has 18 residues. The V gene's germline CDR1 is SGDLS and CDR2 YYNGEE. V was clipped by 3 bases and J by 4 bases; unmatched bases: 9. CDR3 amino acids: CASSGPGTSGGATETQYF. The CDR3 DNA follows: TGTGCCAGCAGCGGACCCGGGACTAGCGGGGGGGCCACAGAGACCCAGTACTTC. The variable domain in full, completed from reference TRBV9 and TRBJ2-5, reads DSGVTQTPKHLITATGQRVTLRCSPRSGDLSVYWYQQSLDQGLQFLIQYYNGEERAKGNILERFSAQQFPDLHSELNLSSLELGDSALYFCASSGPGTSGGATETQYFGPGTRLLVL.

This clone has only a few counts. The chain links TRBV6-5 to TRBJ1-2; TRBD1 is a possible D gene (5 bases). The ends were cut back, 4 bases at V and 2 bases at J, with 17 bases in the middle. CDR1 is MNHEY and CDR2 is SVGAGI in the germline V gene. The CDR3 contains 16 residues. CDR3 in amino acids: CASSLGTVLSNYGYTF. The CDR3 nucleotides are TGTGCCAGCAGTTTGGGGACGGTTTTAAGCAACTATGGCTACACCTTC.

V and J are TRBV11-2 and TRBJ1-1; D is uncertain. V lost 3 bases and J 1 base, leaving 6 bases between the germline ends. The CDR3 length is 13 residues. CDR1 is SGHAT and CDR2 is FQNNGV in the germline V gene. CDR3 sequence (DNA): TGTGCCAGCAGCTTCCAACAGAACACTGAAGCTTTCTTT. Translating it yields CASSFQQNTEAFF. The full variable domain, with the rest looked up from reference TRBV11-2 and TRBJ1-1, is EAGVAQSPRYKIIEKRQSVAFWCNPISGHATLYWYQQILGQGPKLLIQFQNNGVVDDSQLPKDRFSAERLKGVDSTLKIQPAKLEDSAVYLCASSFQQNTEAFFGQGTRLTVV.